The 8 T cell receptor beta chains presented below share a single source sample, sequenced in a study of cytomegalovirus exposure and HLA in healthy donors. Primers included in the PCR were 60 Vbeta and 13 Jbeta primers. Repertoires were generated with immunoSEQ multiplex PCR, while TCRdb's copy carries only in-frame clones and drops some. The repertoire holds 130,000 to 150,000 clones, with almost 85% as singletons. Sequenced sample: PBMCs. These receptor sequences come from a young man in good health and CMV-seropositive.

This clone has a single count. The chain carries TRBV6-5 and TRBJ2-1, with 8 bases fitting TRBD1. V was clipped by 4 bases and J by 5 bases; unmatched bases: 10. The germline CDR1 and CDR2 sequences are MNHEY and SVGAGI. The CDR3 contains 16 residues. DNA for the CDR3: TGTGCCAGCAGTTGGACCGGGACAGGAGTAAACAATGAGCAGTTCTTC. Encoded protein: CASSWTGTGVNNEQFF.

V is TRBV27 and J is TRBJ1-1, with 7 bases identical to TRBD1. Germline V gene sequence: CDR1 MNHEY, CDR2 SMNVEV (reference sequence). The CDR3 has 18 amino acids. Germline trimming cut 6 bases from V and 0 bases from J; bases unmatched to any gene: 16. CDR3 DNA sequence: TGTGCCAGCAGGATCTTCGGACAGGAAGAAATGGTGAACACTGAAGCTTTCTTT. It codes for CASRIFGQEEMVNTEAFF.

The genes are TRBV5-6 and TRBJ2-3; 9 nucleotides align to TRBD1. Germline CDR1 and CDR2: SGHDT and YYEEEE. CDR3 length equals 16 residues. V lost 3 bases, J lost 8 bases, and 13 bases stayed unmatched. CDR3 protein: CASSSADRGGWGTQYF. CDR3 nucleotide sequence: TGTGCCAGCAGCTCCGCGGACAGGGGTGGTTGGGGTACGCAGTATTTT.

Of note for this clone: Relative to the germline gene, one junction end is altered; a read error may explain this. The chain joins TRBV7-9 to TRBJ1-1; a possible D gene is TRBD1 (6 bases). CDR3 length: 18 amino acids. Per germline, CDR1 SEHNR and CDR2 FQNEAQ (reference sequence). Here the CDR3 reads CSSSLGGAGLLRNTEAFF. CDR3 DNA: TGTTCCAGCAGCTTAGGGGGAGCAGGTCTCCTCAGGAACACTGAAGCTTTCTTT.

J is TRBJ2-3 and V is TRBV19; 8 positions agree with TRBD2. The V and J ends lost 9 bases and 3 bases, in that order; junction bases with no gene match: 14. CDR3 length: 16 residues. CDR1 and CDR2 (germline): LNHDA, SQIVND (reference sequence). CDR3 in DNA: TGTGCCAGCTCACCCGGGGTAGCGGGGCGTACAGATACGCAGTATTTT. Its protein product is CASSPGVAGRTDTQYF.

This chain links TRBV4-1 with TRBJ1-3; D is perhaps TRBD1 (6 bases). The CDR3 contains 13 residues. Germline V gene data show CDR1 as MGHRA and CDR2 as YSYEKL. The V and J ends lost 6 bases and 2 bases respectively, with 8 bases between them. CDR3 nucleotide sequence: TGCGCCAGCAGACAGGGTCCTGGAAACACCATATATTTT. Protein sequence: CASRQGPGNTIYF.

On this clone itself: The same CDR3 is also encoded by other DNA sequences in this sample. J is TRBJ1-2 and V is TRBV5-4, with TRBD1 matching 9 bases. Germline V CDR1 and CDR2: SGHNT, YYREEE (reference sequence). This CDR3 comprises 13 residues. V lost 4 bases, J lost 5 bases, and 3 bases stayed unmatched. CDR3 loop: CASSLDRGYGYTF. The CDR3 DNA sequence: TGTGCCAGCAGCCTGGACAGGGGATATGGCTACACCTTC.

The chain carries TRBV27 and TRBJ2-5; 9 nucleotides align to TRBD1. The closer fit of TRBJ2-7 to the DNA end suggests the J call may be wrong. Germline lookup yields CDR1 MNHEY and CDR2 SMNVEV (reference sequence). The CDR3 has 14 amino acids. The CDR3 reads CASSLRQGVYEQYF. DNA of the CDR3: TGTGCCAGCAGTTTAAGACAGGGGGTCTACGAGCAGTACTTC.